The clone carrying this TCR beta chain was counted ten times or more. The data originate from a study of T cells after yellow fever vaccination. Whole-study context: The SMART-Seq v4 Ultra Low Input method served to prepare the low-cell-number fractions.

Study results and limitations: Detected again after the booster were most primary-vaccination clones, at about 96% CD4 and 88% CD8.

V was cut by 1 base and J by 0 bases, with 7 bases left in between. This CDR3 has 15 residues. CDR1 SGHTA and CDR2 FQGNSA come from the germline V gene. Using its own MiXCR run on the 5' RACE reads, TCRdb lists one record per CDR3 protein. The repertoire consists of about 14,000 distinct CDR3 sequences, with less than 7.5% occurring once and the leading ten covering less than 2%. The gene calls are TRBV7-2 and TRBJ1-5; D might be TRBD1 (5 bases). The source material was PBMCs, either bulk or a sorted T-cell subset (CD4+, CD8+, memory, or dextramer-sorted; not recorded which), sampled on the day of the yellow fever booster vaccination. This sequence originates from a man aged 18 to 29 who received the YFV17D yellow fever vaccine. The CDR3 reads CASSLGQYSNQPQHF. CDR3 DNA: TGTGCCAGCAGCTTAGGACAGTATAGCAATCAGCCCCAGCATTTT.